Shown below are 7 T cell receptor beta chains from a single sample sequenced in a study of read filtering for tumor transcriptome and immune sequencing. The library was built from around 400 ng RNA with molecular barcoded adaptors for alpha/delta and beta/gamma chains. TCRdb itself ran the reads through MiXCR, one entry per CDR3 protein. The sample lists around 38,000 distinct CDR3 sequences; approximately 14% were seen once. The sample comprised a population of CD138-negative cells sorted from bone marrow. These receptors originate from a donor at least 40 years old with multiple myeloma.

In this sample, this clonotype turned up many times. The chain is built from TRBV4-3 and TRBJ1-1; D is undetermined. The CDR3 consists of 17 residues. Trimming pared 1 base from V and 1 base from J, leaving 16 bases between. CDR1 is LGHNA, CDR2 YSLEER, per germline. CDR3 DNA: TGCGCCAGCAGCCAAGTAAGCTACCGGACGGGGAACACTGAAGCTTTCTTT. It yields the protein CASSQVSYRTGNTEAFF.

This clonotype was observed at least ten times. The rearrangement joins TRBV29-1 to TRBJ2-1, with D possibly being TRBD2 (7 bases). Looked up from germline, CDR1 is SQVTM and CDR2 is ANQGSEA. CDR3 length: 14 amino acids. Trimming cost V 6 bases and J 2 bases, with 14 bases left between them. CDR3 loop: CSVAGHPTYNEQFF. The CDR3 DNA reads TGCAGCGTAGCGGGACACCCAACCTACAATGAGCAGTTCTTC.

This clonotype was counted many times. The chain has TRBV29-1 and TRBJ2-2, with 9 bases aligning to TRBD1. Germline V CDR1 and CDR2: SQVTM, ANQGSEA. The CDR3 contains 15 residues. Trimming removed 6 bases from V and 4 bases from J; junction bases left unmatched: 9. CDR3 nucleotide sequence: TGCAGCGTCGAATTACAGGGGGCTGGCACCGGGGAGCTGTTTTTT. Translation gives CSVELQGAGTGELFF.

This clonotype was counted ten times or more. The chain combines TRBV7-9 with TRBJ2-3, with D unclear. This CDR3 comprises 16 residues. In germline, CDR1 is SEHNR, CDR2 FQNEAQ (reference sequence). Trimming cost V 5 bases and J 0 bases, with 15 bases left between them. This CDR3 is CASSGTNAPSTDTQYF. The CDR3 bases are TGTGCCAGCAGCGGTACTAACGCCCCTAGCACAGATACGCAGTATTTT.

Many counts were recorded for this clonotype. V is TRBV29-1 and J is TRBJ1-4; weak D call: TRBD1 (6 bases). Germline V lookup: CDR1 SQVTM, CDR2 ANQGSEA. V was clipped by 4 bases and J by 2 bases, with 8 bases between them. The CDR3 contains 13 residues. The CDR3 loop reads CSVAQGTNEKLFF. DNA of the CDR3: TGCAGCGTTGCCCAGGGGACTAATGAAAAACTGTTTTTT.

As for this clonotype: A read error may account for a junction end that differs from germline. This chain links TRBV20-1 with TRBJ2-3; D may be TRBD1 or TRBD2 (5 bases each). The CDR3 is 14 amino acids. Germline assignment: CDR1 DFQATT and CDR2 SNEGSKA (reference sequence). CDR3 DNA: TGCAGTGCTAGTTCCGGGACCCGCACAAATACGCAGTATTTT. Residues: CSASSGTRTNTQYF.

In its sample, this clonotype was seen many times. The V gene is TRBV11-3, the J gene TRBJ2-7; the D is unclear. Looked up from germline, CDR1 is SGHNT and CDR2 is YENEEA. V dropped 0 bases and J dropped 6 bases, with 12 bases sitting between them. This CDR3 has 14 residues. In nucleotides, the CDR3 is TGTGCCAGCAGCTTAGATCCCACAGCGAGCGAGCAGTACTTC. It specifies CASSLDPTASEQYF.